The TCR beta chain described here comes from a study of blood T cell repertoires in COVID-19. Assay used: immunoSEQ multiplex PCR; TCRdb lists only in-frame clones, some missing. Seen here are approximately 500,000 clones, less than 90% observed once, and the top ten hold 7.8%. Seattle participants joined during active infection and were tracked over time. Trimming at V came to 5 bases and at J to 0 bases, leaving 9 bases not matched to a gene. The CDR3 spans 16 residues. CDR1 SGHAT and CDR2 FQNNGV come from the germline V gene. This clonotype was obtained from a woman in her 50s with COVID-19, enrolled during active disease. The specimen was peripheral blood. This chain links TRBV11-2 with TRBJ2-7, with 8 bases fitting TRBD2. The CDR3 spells CASSIPSGSSSYEQYF. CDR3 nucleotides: TGTGCCAGCAGCATCCCTAGCGGGTCCTCCTCCTACGAGCAGTACTTC.